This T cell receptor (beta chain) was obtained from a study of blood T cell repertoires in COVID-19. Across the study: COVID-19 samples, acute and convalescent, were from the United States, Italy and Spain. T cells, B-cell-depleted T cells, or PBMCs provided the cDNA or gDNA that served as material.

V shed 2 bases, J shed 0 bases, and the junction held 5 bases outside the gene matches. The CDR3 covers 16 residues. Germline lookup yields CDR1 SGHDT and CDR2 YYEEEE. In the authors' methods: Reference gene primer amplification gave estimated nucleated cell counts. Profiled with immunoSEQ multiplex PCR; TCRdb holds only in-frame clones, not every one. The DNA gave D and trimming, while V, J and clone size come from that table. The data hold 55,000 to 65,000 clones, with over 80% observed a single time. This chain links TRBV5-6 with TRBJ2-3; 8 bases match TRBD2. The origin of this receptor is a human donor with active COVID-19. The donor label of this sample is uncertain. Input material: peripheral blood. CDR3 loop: CASSFHSGASTDTQYF. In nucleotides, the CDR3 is TGTGCCAGCAGCTTCCATAGCGGGGCAAGCACAGATACGCAGTATTTT.